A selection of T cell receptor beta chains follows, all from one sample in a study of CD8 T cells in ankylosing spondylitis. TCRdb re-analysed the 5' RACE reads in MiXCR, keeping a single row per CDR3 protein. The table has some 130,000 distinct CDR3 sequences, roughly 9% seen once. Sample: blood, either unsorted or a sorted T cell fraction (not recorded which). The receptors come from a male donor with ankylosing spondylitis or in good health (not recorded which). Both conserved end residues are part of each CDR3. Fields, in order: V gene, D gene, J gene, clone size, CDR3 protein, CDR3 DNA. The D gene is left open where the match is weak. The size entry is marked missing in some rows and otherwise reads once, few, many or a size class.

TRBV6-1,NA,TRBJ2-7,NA,CASRSNTGIYEQYF,TGTGCCAGCAGATCAAACACAGGAATCTACGAGCAGTACTTC
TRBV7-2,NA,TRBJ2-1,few,CASSLVEGPLNEQFF,TGTGCCAGCAGCTTAGTTGAGGGCCCGTTGAATGAGCAGTTCTTC
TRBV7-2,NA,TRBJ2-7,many,CASSQRDYEQYF,TGTGCCAGCAGCCAACGGGACTACGAGCAGTACTTC
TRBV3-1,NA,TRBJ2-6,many,CASSRILRANVLTF,TGTGCCAGCAGCCGCATCCTTCGGGCCAACGTCCTGACTTTC
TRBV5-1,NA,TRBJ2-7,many,CASSLAGVAYEQYF,TGCGCCAGCAGCTTGGCAGGAGTGGCCTACGAGCAGTACTTC
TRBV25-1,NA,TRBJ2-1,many,CASSAPVRSNEQFF,TGTGCCAGCAGTGCCCCAGTCCGGTCCAATGAGCAGTTCTTC
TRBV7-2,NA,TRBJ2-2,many,CASSLVVQGWTGELFF,TGTGCCAGCAGCTTAGTAGTCCAGGGATGGACCGGGGAGCTGTTTTTT
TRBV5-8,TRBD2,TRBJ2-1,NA,CASISGLAGINEQFF,TGTGCCAGCATCTCGGGACTAGCGGGAATCAATGAGCAGTTCTTC
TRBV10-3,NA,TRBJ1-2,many,CAISEAGAGYGYTF,TGTGCCATCAGTGAAGCCGGGGCGGGCTATGGCTACACCTTC
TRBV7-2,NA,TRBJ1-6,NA,CASSLTEGNSPLHF,TGTGCCAGCAGCTTGACGGAGGGTAATTCACCCCTCCACTTT
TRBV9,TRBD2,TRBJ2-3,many,CASSAGLAGGDTQYF,TGTGCCAGCAGCGCCGGACTAGCGGGAGGAGATACGCAGTATTTT
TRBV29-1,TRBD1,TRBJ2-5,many,CSGDSQETQYF,TGCAGCGGGGACAGTCAAGAGACCCAGTACTTC
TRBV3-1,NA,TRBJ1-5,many,CASEQELSPCSNQPQHF,TGTGCCAGCGAACAGGAATTGAGTCCGTGTAGCAATCAGCCCCAGCATTTT
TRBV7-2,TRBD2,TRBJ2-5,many,CASSLALAGGPETQYF,TGTGCCAGCAGCTTAGCGCTAGCGGGAGGCCCGGAGACCCAGTACTTC
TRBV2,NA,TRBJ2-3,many,CASSESSSTDTQYF,TGTGCCAGCAGTGAATCCTCCAGCACAGATACGCAGTATTTT
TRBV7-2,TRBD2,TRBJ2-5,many,CASSSSSGTSGSPQYF,TGTGCCAGCAGCTCGAGCTCCGGGACTAGCGGGAGTCCCCAGTACTTC
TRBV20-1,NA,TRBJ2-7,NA,CSATQDAYEQYF,TGCAGTGCCACGCAGGATGCCTACGAGCAGTACTTC
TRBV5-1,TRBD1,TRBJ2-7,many,CASSKEGQGYLYEQYF,TGCGCCAGCAGCAAAGAGGGACAGGGGTACCTCTACGAGCAGTACTTC
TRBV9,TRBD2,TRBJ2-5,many,CASSDGTSGDSQETQYF,TGTGCCAGCAGCGACGGGACTAGCGGAGATAGTCAAGAGACCCAGTACTTC
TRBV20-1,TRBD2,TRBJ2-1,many,CSARTSGNNEQFF,TGCAGTGCTCGGACTAGCGGGAACAATGAGCAGTTCTTC
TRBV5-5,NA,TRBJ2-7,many,CASSLVVPSGEQYF,TGTGCCAGCAGCTTGGTCGTCCCTAGTGGCGAGCAGTACTTC
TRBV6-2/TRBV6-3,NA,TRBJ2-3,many,CASSYSRSTDTQYF,TGTGCCAGCAGTTACTCCCGGAGCACAGATACGCAGTATTTT
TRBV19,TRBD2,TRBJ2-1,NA,CASSTTSGRGNEQFF,TGTGCCAGTAGCACCACTAGCGGGAGGGGGAATGAGCAGTTCTTC
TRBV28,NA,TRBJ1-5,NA,CASSLLGRVGNQPQHF,TGTGCCAGCAGTTTACTTGGCAGGGTAGGGAATCAGCCCCAGCATTTT
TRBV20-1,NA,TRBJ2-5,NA,CSAKGPPGRRNQETQYF,TGCAGTGCTAAGGGGCCCCCGGGCAGGAGAAACCAAGAGACCCAGTACTTC
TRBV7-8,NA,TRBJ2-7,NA,CASSLGFRSANPYEQYF,TGTGCCAGCAGCTTAGGGTTTAGGTCCGCAAATCCCTACGAGCAGTACTTC
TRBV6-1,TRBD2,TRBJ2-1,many,CASSRRTSGYNEQFF,TGTGCCAGCAGTAGAAGGACTAGCGGCTACAATGAGCAGTTCTTC
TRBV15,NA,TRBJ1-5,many,CATSRDAGANQPQHF,TGTGCCACCAGCAGAGATGCAGGGGCGAATCAGCCCCAGCATTTT
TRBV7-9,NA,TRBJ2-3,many,CASSSSGTTDTQYF,TGTGCCAGCAGCTCCTCCGGGACCACAGATACGCAGTATTTT
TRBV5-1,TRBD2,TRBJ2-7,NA,CASSLRTSGTYLYEQYF,TGCGCCAGCAGCCTCCGGACTAGCGGGACCTACCTCTACGAGCAGTACTTC
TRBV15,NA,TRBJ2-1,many,CATSRDKFRLAAQFF,TGTGCCACCAGCAGAGATAAGTTCAGGTTAGCGGCGCAGTTCTTC
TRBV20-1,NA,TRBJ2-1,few,CSSKRVSFLGYNEQFF,TGCAGTTCTAAAAGGGTCTCCTTTTTAGGATACAATGAGCAGTTCTTC
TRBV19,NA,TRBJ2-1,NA,CASSIGPNNEQFF,TGTGCCAGTAGTATAGGACCGAACAATGAGCAGTTCTTC
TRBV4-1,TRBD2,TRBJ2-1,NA,CASSQEGGLAGEAYNEQFF,TGCGCCAGCAGCCAAGAAGGGGGACTAGCGGGAGAGGCCTACAATGAGCAGTTCTTC
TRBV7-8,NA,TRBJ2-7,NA,CASSLGGGGVPYEQYF,TGTGCCAGCAGCTTAGGTGGGGGAGGCGTCCCCTACGAGCAGTACTTC
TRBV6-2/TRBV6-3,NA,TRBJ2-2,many,CASSQGPAGNGELFF,TGTGCCAGCAGCCAGGGACCGGCGGGGAACGGGGAGCTGTTTTTT
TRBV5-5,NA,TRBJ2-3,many,CASSLGGTWVTDTQYF,TGTGCCAGCAGCTTGGGCGGGACCTGGGTCACAGATACGCAGTATTTT
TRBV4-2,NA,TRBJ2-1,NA,CAISFGAGGAGYNEQFF,TGTGCCATCAGCTTTGGGGCCGGCGGGGCGGGGTACAATGAGCAGTTCTTC
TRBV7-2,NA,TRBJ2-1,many,CASSLVGGDEFF,TGTGCCAGCAGCTTAGTTGGAGGGGACGAGTTCTTC
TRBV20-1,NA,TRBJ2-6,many,CSARGRAAGANVLTF,TGCAGTGCTAGAGGGAGGGCAGCTGGGGCCAACGTCCTGACTTTC
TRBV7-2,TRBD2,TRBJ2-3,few,CASSLGTSATLYTQYF,TGTGCCAGCAGCTTAGGGACTAGCGCGACTTTATATACGCAGTATTTT
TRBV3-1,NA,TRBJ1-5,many,CASSHSGNNQPQHF,TGTGCCAGCAGCCATAGCGGGAACAATCAGCCCCAGCATTTT
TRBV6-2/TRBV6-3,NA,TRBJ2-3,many,CASSYFGGSTDTQYF,TGTGCCAGCAGTTACTTTGGCGGTAGCACAGATACGCAGTATTTT
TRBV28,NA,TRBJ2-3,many,CASSPLGAREADTQYF,TGTGCCAGCAGTCCCTTAGGCGCCCGTGAGGCAGATACGCAGTATTTT
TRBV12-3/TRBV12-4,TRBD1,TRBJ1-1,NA,CASSRTGGGTEAFF,TGTGCCAGCAGCCGAACAGGGGGCGGCACTGAAGCTTTCTTT
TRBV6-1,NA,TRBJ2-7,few,CASKDRDGRRPHYEQYF,TGTGCCAGCAAAGACCGGGACGGAAGACGCCCACACTACGAGCAGTACTTC
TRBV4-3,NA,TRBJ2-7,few,CASSQGPTRDEQYF,TGCGCCAGCAGCCAAGGGCCTACAAGGGACGAGCAGTACTTC
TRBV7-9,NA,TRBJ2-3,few,CASSPRNGGSDTQYF,TGTGCCAGCAGCCCCCGCAACGGCGGGTCAGATACGCAGTATTTT
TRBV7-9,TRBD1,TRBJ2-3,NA,CASSLLAQGSDTQYF,TGTGCCAGCAGCTTATTAGCACAGGGGTCAGATACGCAGTATTTT
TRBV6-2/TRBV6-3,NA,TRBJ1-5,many,CASSDPYLNQPQHF,TGTGCCAGCAGCGATCCGTACCTCAATCAGCCCCAGCATTTT
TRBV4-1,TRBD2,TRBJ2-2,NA,CASRGQAGEVGELFF,TGCGCCAGCAGGGGCCAAGCGGGAGAGGTTGGGGAGCTGTTTTTT
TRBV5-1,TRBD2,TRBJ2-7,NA,CASSNGLAGTLSYEQYF,TGCGCCAGCAGCAACGGACTAGCGGGAACCCTCTCCTACGAGCAGTACTTC
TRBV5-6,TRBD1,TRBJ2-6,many,CASSLDRGVTGANVLTF,TGTGCCAGCAGCTTGGACAGGGGGGTTACTGGGGCCAACGTCCTGACTTTC
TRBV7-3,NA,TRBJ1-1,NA,CASRSSPNTEAFF,TGTGCCAGCAGATCCTCCCCAAACACTGAAGCTTTCTTT
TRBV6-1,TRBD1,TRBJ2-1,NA,CASRVDRGGYNEQFF,TGTGCCAGCAGGGTAGACAGGGGCGGGTACAATGAGCAGTTCTTC
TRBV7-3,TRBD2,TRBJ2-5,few,CASSLYAGTSALETQYF,TGTGCCAGCAGCTTATACGCCGGGACTAGCGCGCTTGAGACCCAGTACTTC
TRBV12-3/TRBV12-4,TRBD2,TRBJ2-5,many,CASTLLAGGETQYF,TGTGCCAGCACACTACTAGCGGGAGGGGAGACCCAGTACTTC
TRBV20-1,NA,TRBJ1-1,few,CSATPRNTEAFF,TGCAGTGCTACCCCTAGGAACACTGAAGCTTTCTTT